The clone carrying this T cell receptor beta chain was seen more than once but under ten times. These data are taken from a study of cytomegalovirus exposure and HLA in healthy donors. Study summary: The Caucasian-associated ancestry cluster contained 81% of the 300 to 400 genotyped donors.

The V end lost 3 bases, the J end lost 3 bases, and 16 bases lay between the germline ends. The germline V gene has CDR1 SGDLS and CDR2 YYNGEE. The length of the CDR3 is 16 residues. PCR primers comprised 60 Vbeta and 13 Jbeta primers. The assay was immunoSEQ multiplex PCR, and TCRdb's table has in-frame clones only and misses some. The data show around 170,000 clones, with roughly 80% seen just once and roughly 6% held by the top ten. Sequencing was done on a sample of PBMCs. This TCR derives from a man aged 40-49 years in good health and CMV-seropositive. This sequence joins TRBV9 and TRBJ2-1, with D possibly matching TRBD2 (6 bases). CDR3 sequence: CASSARGDFFYNEQFF. CDR3 DNA sequence: TGTGCCAGCAGCGCGAGAGGGGACTTTTTCTACAATGAGCAGTTCTTC.